The 29 T cell receptor beta chains listed next were all sequenced from one sample in a study of Graves' ophthalmopathy and Graves' hyperthyroidism (dated by TCRdb to 2016 to 2018). TCRdb names Illumina HiSeq 2000 as the instrument used. For repertoire sequencing, TCR beta CDR3 regions were amplified from RNA transcripts. A first-round RT-PCR used HTBI primers with the Qiagen OneStep RT-PCR kit, followed by a second-round multiplex PCR, size selection and purification. The public reads were reanalyzed by TCRdb: fastp trimming at Q25, MiXCR alignment, in-frame beta chains only. A single entry per CDR3 protein holds the most common genes and DNA from its merged rows. Across this sample there are roughly 1.1 million distinct CDR3 sequences, with about two fifths seen only once. The ten largest clones add up to 11% of the sample. Sequencing was done on a sample of peripheral blood or thyroid tissue (not recorded which). The receptors stem from an adult man with Graves' hyperthyroidism.

There are many counts of this clonotype. The gene calls are TRBV2 and TRBJ1-4; 7 bases fit TRBD1. From germline, CDR1 is SNHLY and CDR2 FYNNEI. V dropped 2 bases and J dropped 7; count of bases not matched to a gene: 4. The CDR3 consists of 14 residues. The CDR3 region is CASSERDSAEKLFF. The CDR3 bases are TGTGCCAGCAGTGAAAGGGACAGCGCTGAAAAACTGTTTTTT.

Ten or more counts support this clonotype. The rearrangement joins TRBV7-6 to TRBJ2-7; 12 positions match TRBD2. Germline CDR1 SGHVS, CDR2 FNYEAQ. J was trimmed by 4 bases and V by 0 bases; bases with no gene match: 13. CDR3 length: 19 amino acids. The CDR3 loop reads CASSLASLTSGSRVYEQYF. CDR3 nucleotide sequence: TGTGCCAGCAGCTTAGCGTCTTTGACTAGCGGGAGCAGGGTTTACGAGCAGTACTTC.

Concerning this clonotype: Being one base from a much bigger clone, this may be a read error. The chain combines TRBV7-9 with TRBJ2-5; D may be TRBD1 (5 bases). The CDR3 is made up of 12 amino acids. Germline values: CDR1 SEHNR, CDR2 FQNEAQ (reference sequence). The CDR3: CTSSPQVETQYF. CDR3 coding DNA: TGTACCAGCAGCCCACAGGTCGAGACCCAGTACTTC. Combining the CDR3 with reference TRBV7-9 and TRBJ2-5 gives the whole variable domain DTGVSQNPRHKITKRGQNVTFRCDPISEHNRLYWYRQTLGQGPEFLTYFQNEAQLEKSRLLSDRFSAERPKGSFSTLEIQRTEQGDSAMYLCTSSPQVETQYFGPGTRLLVL.

This sequence joins TRBV29-1 and TRBJ1-3, with D uncertain. V was clipped by 0 bases and J by 0 bases, with 12 bases between them. Germline V gene lookup returns CDR1 SQVTM and CDR2 ANQGSEA. CDR3 size: 16 residues. CDR3 protein: CSVEDRVGSSGNTIYF. The CDR3 DNA follows: TGCAGCGTTGAAGACCGTGTCGGGTCCTCTGGAAACACCATATATTTT.

The rearrangement links TRBV6-5 to TRBJ2-5; 9 positions match TRBD1. Germline assignment: CDR1 MNHEY and CDR2 SVGAGI. After removal of 4 bases from V and 1 base from J, the junction contained 4 bases not matched to a gene. This CDR3 region has 15 residues. CDR3: CASSWDREAQETQYF. CDR3 nucleotides: TGTGCCAGCAGTTGGGACAGGGAGGCCCAAGAGACCCAGTACTTC.

The CDR3 sequence: CASDSGYTEAFF. The CDR3 nucleotides are TGTGCCAGCGACAGCGGGTACACTGAAGCTTTCTTT. The chain couples TRBV10-3 to TRBJ1-1; D might be TRBD1 (5 bases). Per germline, CDR1 ENHRY and CDR2 SYGVKD. The CDR3 runs to 12 residues. V was pared by 10 bases and J by 3 bases, with 12 bases between.

The CDR3 coding sequence is TGTGCCAGCAGTTACGCCGGGAGCTATAATTCACCCCTCCACTTT. Translated: CASSYAGSYNSPLHF. The genes are TRBV7-4 and TRBJ1-6; no clear D. The V end was cut by 6 bases, the J end by 3 bases, with 12 bases between. The CDR3 sequence is 15 residues long. The V gene's germline CDR1 is SGHVT and CDR2 SQSDAQ.

This clonotype was counted at least ten times. CDR3 region: CASSLAQSGGNTIYF. For the CDR3, the DNA is TGTGCCAGCAGCTTAGCCCAGTCCGGGGGAAACACCATATATTTT. The V call is TRBV7-9, the J call TRBJ1-3, with D unclear. This CDR3 contains 15 residues. Germline CDR1 and CDR2: SEHNR and FQNEAQ (reference sequence). Trimming cost V 0 bases and J 4 bases, with 10 bases left between them. Supplemented by reference TRBV7-9 and TRBJ1-3, the full variable domain reads DTGVSQNPRHKITKRGQNVTFRCDPISEHNRLYWYRQTLGQGPEFLTYFQNEAQLEKSRLLSDRFSAERPKGSFSTLEIQRTEQGDSAMYLCASSLAQSGGNTIYFGEGSWLTVV.

A word on this clonotype: This sequence may be a read error, since a much larger clone differs from it by one base. The chain has TRBV11-2 and TRBJ2-5; TRBD1 is a possible D gene (5 bases). The CDR3 spans 15 residues. From germline, CDR1 is SGHAT and CDR2 FQNNGV. The CDR3 spells CASSSRDRTQEAQYF. CDR3 nucleotide sequence: TGTGCCAGCAGCTCCAGAGACAGAACACAAGAGGCCCAGTACTTC.

This clonotype was seen ten or more times. J is TRBJ1-3 and V is TRBV10-3; D is ambiguous. The V gene's germline CDR1 is ENHRY and CDR2 SYGVKD. The CDR3 has 11 residues. Trimming cost V 0 bases and J 8 bases, with 2 bases left between them. For the CDR3, the DNA is TGTGCCATCAGTGAGTCGGACACCATATATTTT. Translation: CAISESDTIYF.

The genes are TRBV7-9 and TRBJ2-6; D call uncertain. Germline V gene lookup returns CDR1 SEHNR and CDR2 FQNEAQ (reference sequence). The CDR3 sequence is 9 residues long. Trimming took 4 bases from V and 14 from J, leaving 3 bases between them. The chain's CDR3 is CASSSLLTF. The CDR3 DNA reads TGTGCCAGCAGCTCACTCCTGACTTTC.

The sample holds many counts of this clonotype. The chain uses TRBV2 and TRBJ1-3; no definite D call. This CDR3 is 15 amino acids long. Looked up from germline, CDR1 is SNHLY and CDR2 is FYNNEI. The germline V and J ends were trimmed by 7 bases and 6 bases, with 19 bases remaining between them. The CDR3 coding sequence is TGTGCCAGCATCGAGTGGGAAGGAAAAGAAAACACCATATATTTT. Translation: CASIEWEGKENTIYF.

There are many counts of this clonotype. The chain carries TRBV19 and TRBJ2-7; no clear D. Trimming pared 5 bases from V and 7 bases from J, leaving 12 bases between. The length of the CDR3 is 12 residues. CDR1 LNHDA and CDR2 SQIVND come from the germline V gene (reference sequence). CDR3 sequence reads: CASSPNSREQYF. CDR3 DNA sequence: TGTGCCAGTAGTCCTAACAGTCGGGAGCAGTACTTC. Looking up the rest from reference TRBV19 and TRBJ2-7 gives the full variable domain: DGGITQSPKYLFRKEGQNVTLSCEQNLNHDAMYWYRQDPGQGLRLIYYSQIVNDFQKGDIAEGYSVSREKKESFPLTVTSAQKNPTAFYLCASSPNSREQYFGPGTRLTVT.

Only one count was recorded for this clonotype. Being one base from a much bigger clone, this may be a read error. The rearrangement joins TRBV7-2 to TRBJ2-3, with 10 bases fitting TRBD2. With V trimmed by 8 bases and J by 9 bases, 17 bases remained unmatched. Germline V gives CDR1 SGHTA, CDR2 FQGNSA. The CDR3 length is 16 residues. CDR3 nucleotides: TGTGCCAGCCGCCAAGTGGGGGGACTAGCGCGTGACACGCAGTATTTT. As protein: CASRQVGGLARDTQYF.

The chain couples TRBV20-1 to TRBJ2-5; D uncertain. The CDR3 extends over 11 amino acids. Germline CDR1 and CDR2: DFQATT and SNEGSKA (reference sequence). V lost 6 bases and J 5 bases, leaving 10 bases between the germline ends. The CDR3 region has the DNA TGCAGTGCCCCACAAGCGGAGACCCAGTACTTC. This sequence encodes CSAPQAETQYF.

This clonotype was picked up many times. The chain joins TRBV6-6 to TRBJ1-1; a possible D gene is TRBD1 (5 bases). Germline V gene sequence: CDR1 MNHNY, CDR2 SVGAGI (reference sequence). CDR3 length: 14 residues. The V gene lost 7 bases and the J gene lost 1 base, with 13 bases spanning the gap. This CDR3 is CASTHGGANTEAFF. CDR3 bases: TGTGCCAGCACCCACGGAGGGGCGAACACTGAAGCTTTCTTT.

On this clonotype: A read error may produce the germline difference seen at one junction end. The V call is TRBV5-5, the J call TRBJ1-2, with a tentative D call TRBD1 (5 bases). This CDR3 has 13 residues. Germline values: CDR1 SGHKS, CDR2 YYEKEE (reference sequence). The CDR3 nucleotides are TGTGCCAGCAGCTTGCTTGGGTGGCAGGGCTTCACCTTC. Translated, it gives CASSLLGWQGFTF.

As concerns this clonotype: The conserved phenylalanine or tryptophan is not found at the CDR3 terminus, so this likely reflects a read error. The chain has TRBV10-3 and TRBJ1-2, with 7 bases that match TRBD1. In germline, CDR1 is ENHRY, CDR2 SYGVKD. With 2 bases clipped from V and 0 bases from J, the junction kept 3 bases outside the gene matches. The length of the CDR3 is 15 residues. The CDR3 nucleotides read TGTGCCATCAGTGAGCGACAGGGCTCTAACTATGGCTACACCCTC. It codes for CAISERQGSNYGYTL.

The chain recombines TRBV25-1 with TRBJ1-1; possible D gene TRBD1, 5 bases. CDR1 and CDR2 from the germline V gene are MGHDK and SYGVNS. The CDR3 sequence is 15 residues long. Trimming removed 8 bases from V and 1 base from J, with 17 bases in between. Here the CDR3 DNA reads TGTGCCAGCTTCGGAACGGGACGGAGGAACACTGAAGCTTTCTTT. Encoded protein: CASFGTGRRNTEAFF.

This clonotype has a handful of counts. The rearrangement joins TRBV4-3 to TRBJ1-5, with 10 bases that match TRBD1. Germline assignment: CDR1 LGHNA and CDR2 YSLEER. Unmatched junction bases numbered 3, after V lost 3 bases and J lost 4 bases. The CDR3 spans 15 residues. The CDR3, as DNA: TGCGCCAGCAGCCAGGACAGGGGGGAAAATCAGCCCCAGCATTTT. It codes for CASSQDRGENQPQHF.

The sample holds many counts of this clonotype. The chain carries TRBV7-3 and TRBJ1-1, with D possibly TRBD1 on 5 matching bases. This CDR3 is 16 amino acids long. The germline V gene has CDR1 SGHTA and CDR2 FQGTGA. Trimming left V 3 bases short and J 3 bases short, with 17 bases between. CDR3 region: CASSLSVGLGDTEAFF. DNA for the CDR3: TGTGCCAGCAGCTTGAGCGTAGGGTTGGGGGACACTGAAGCTTTCTTT.

This clonotype came up many times. V usage is TRBV5-1 and J usage is TRBJ1-2; D might be TRBD1 (6 bases). The CDR3 runs 13 residues. V was trimmed by 4 bases and J by 8 bases, leaving 15 bases between them. Germline CDR1 reads SGHRS; CDR2 reads YFSETQ. The CDR3 DNA follows: TGCGCCAGCAGCACGACAGGTGGATGGGGCTACACCTTC. This gives the protein CASSTTGGWGYTF.

This clonotype was detected once. The rearrangement links TRBV7-2 to TRBJ1-6; 8 bases are a match to TRBD1. This CDR3 spans 16 amino acids. The trim removed 4 bases at V and 9 bases at J, leaving 11 bases unmatched. Germline CDR1 SGHTA, CDR2 FQGNSA. This CDR3 reads CASSSNPGQAFSPLHF. CDR3 coding DNA: TGTGCCAGCAGCTCAAACCCGGGACAGGCATTTTCACCCCTCCACTTT.

This clonotype was observed many times. The chain links TRBV7-9 to TRBJ1-5; the D is unclear. Trimming removed 0 bases at V and 6 bases at J, with 9 bases between. Germline values: CDR1 SEHNR, CDR2 FQNEAQ (reference sequence). This CDR3 spans 14 amino acids. DNA of the CDR3: TGTGCCAGCAGCTTAGCCTGGGCCAGTCAGCCCCAGCATTTT. Residues: CASSLAWASQPQHF.

This clonotype was counted at least ten times. The chain joins TRBV7-9 to TRBJ2-7; D possibly matches TRBD1 or TRBD2 (6 bases each). CDR1 is SEHNR, CDR2 FQNEAQ, per germline (reference sequence). The germline V and J ends were trimmed by 4 bases and 3 bases, with 16 bases remaining between them. This CDR3 spans 15 amino acids. The CDR3 spells CASSSDYREGYEQYF. For the CDR3, the DNA is TGTGCCAGCAGCTCGGACTACAGGGAAGGCTACGAGCAGTACTTC. Combining the CDR3 with reference TRBV7-9 and TRBJ2-7 gives the whole variable domain DTGVSQNPRHKITKRGQNVTFRCDPISEHNRLYWYRQTLGQGPEFLTYFQNEAQLEKSRLLSDRFSAERPKGSFSTLEIQRTEQGDSAMYLCASSSDYREGYEQYFGPGTRLTVT.

The J gene is TRBJ2-7, the V gene TRBV7-9; a weak D match, TRBD2 (6 bases). Germline V lookup: CDR1 SEHNR, CDR2 FQNEAQ (reference sequence). V was shortened by 1 base and J by 5 bases, with 15 bases between the two germline ends. The CDR3 has 15 amino acids. The CDR3 loop is CASSLVLPSDHEQYF. DNA for the CDR3: TGTGCCAGCAGCTTAGTACTCCCTAGCGACCACGAGCAGTACTTC.

Regarding this clonotype: The junction does not match germline at one end; this may be a read error. This chain joins TRBV4-1 and TRBJ1-6; TRBD1 is a possible D gene (6 bases). This CDR3 contains 14 residues. The germline V gene has CDR1 MGHRA and CDR2 YSYEKL. The CDR3 spells CASSPDRLNSPPHF. CDR3 DNA: TGTGCCAGCAGCCCGGACAGACTAAATTCACCCCCCCACTTT.

This clonotype was found a few times. V is TRBV10-3 and J is TRBJ2-7, with D tentatively TRBD2 (5 bases). The CDR3 is 15 residues long. Between the trimmed V and J ends, which lost 0 bases and 3 bases, there was a span of 12 bases. CDR1 is ENHRY and CDR2 is SYGVKD in the germline V gene. The CDR3 here is CAISESTRGDYEQYF. CDR3 nucleotides: TGTGCCATCAGTGAGTCGACTCGGGGTGACTACGAGCAGTACTTC.

In its sample, this clonotype was seen a few times. V usage is TRBV4-1 and J usage is TRBJ2-7; 9 nucleotides match TRBD1. This CDR3 region has 15 residues. CDR1 is MGHRA and CDR2 is YSYEKL in the germline V gene. Trimming removed 3 bases from V and 3 bases from J; junction bases left unmatched: 6. The CDR3 DNA reads TGCGCCAGCAGCCACCGGGACAGGGACCTCTACGAGCAGTACTTC. This codes for CASSHRDRDLYEQYF.